These 6 T cell receptor beta chains were all obtained from the same sample, sequenced in a study of CD8 T cells in ankylosing spondylitis. Whole-study findings and limits: A TCR beta motif of fewer than ten highly homologous variants seemed to mark ankylosing spondylitis blood.

No antigen has been assigned to these receptors. TCRdb used MiXCR to reprocess the 5' RACE reads, holding one entry per CDR3 protein. The data hold about 540,000 distinct CDR3 sequences, with roughly 13% observed a single time. The material sequenced was blood, either unsorted or a sorted T cell fraction (not recorded which). All receptors derive from a male donor with ankylosing spondylitis.

This sequence joins TRBV5-6 and TRBJ1-1; D may be TRBD1 (6 bases). The V end lost 4 bases, the J end lost 4 bases, and 17 bases lay between the germline ends. CDR3 length: 15 amino acids. Per germline, CDR1 SGHDT and CDR2 YYEEEE. CDR3 amino acids: CASSGTGSPGTEAFF. The CDR3, as DNA: TGTGCCAGCAGCGGTACAGGGTCCCCCGGCACTGAAGCTTTCTTT.

The J gene is TRBJ2-5, the V gene TRBV27, with 10 bases identical to TRBD2. The trim removed 5 bases at V and 2 bases at J, leaving 5 bases unmatched. Germline CDR1 is MNHEY and CDR2 is SMNVEV (reference sequence). CDR3 length: 15 residues. The DNA for the CDR3 is TGTGCCAGCAGTGGGCCACTAGCGGGACAAGAGACCCAGTACTTC. It is translated as CASSGPLAGQETQYF.

The chain joins TRBV5-1 to TRBJ2-5, with 9 bases matching TRBD2. There are 15 residues in the CDR3. Trimming removed 2 bases from V and 4 bases from J; junction bases left unmatched: 6. CDR1 is SGHRS, CDR2 YFSETQ, per germline. The CDR3 loop is CASSFLAGFPETQYF. CDR3 nucleotides: TGCGCCAGCAGCTTCCTAGCGGGATTTCCAGAGACCCAGTACTTC.

This clonotype has a handful of counts. The chain employs TRBV5-1 and TRBJ2-2; 7 nucleotides line up with TRBD1. The germline CDR1 and CDR2 sequences are SGHRS and YFSETQ. J was trimmed by 6 bases and V by 4 bases; bases with no gene match: 9. This CDR3 has 15 amino acids. Here the CDR3 reads CASSPRQGSAGELFF. Written as DNA, the CDR3 is TGCGCCAGCAGCCCGCGACAGGGAAGTGCCGGGGAGCTGTTTTTT.

This clonotype was picked up many times. The chain employs TRBV5-1 and TRBJ2-2, with 10 bases lining up with TRBD2. V shed 4 bases and J 6 bases; nucleotides not matched to a gene: 9. CDR1 is SGHRS, CDR2 YFSETQ, per germline. This CDR3 is built from 16 residues. As DNA, the CDR3 is TGCGCCAGCAGCCAAAGCGGGAGGGCCGGAGCCGGGGAGCTGTTTTTT. This encodes CASSQSGRAGAGELFF.

The V gene is TRBV15, the J gene TRBJ2-3, with D perhaps TRBD2 (6 bases). This CDR3 contains 15 residues. The V gene's germline CDR1 is LNHNV and CDR2 YYDKDF (reference sequence). The germline V and J ends were trimmed by 0 bases and 5 bases, with 12 bases remaining between them. CDR3 in amino acids: CATSRDWGELDTQYF. The CDR3 DNA follows: TGTGCCACCAGCAGAGATTGGGGGGAGTTAGATACGCAGTATTTT.